The 13 T cell receptor beta chains below all came from one sample that was sequenced in a study of cytomegalovirus exposure and HLA in healthy donors. Amplification used 60 Vbeta primers and 13 Jbeta primers. The table came from immunoSEQ multiplex PCR; TCRdb's copy has only in-frame clones and leaves some out. The table records some 210,000 clones, over 80% of them present only once. The sequenced sample was PBMCs. These receptors came from a woman aged 50 to 60 in good health and CMV-seropositive.

The chain links TRBV30 to TRBJ1-3; D might be TRBD1 (5 bases). In germline, CDR1 is GTSNPN, CDR2 SVGIG (reference sequence). CDR3 length: 14 residues. The V and J ends lost 3 bases and 0 bases respectively, with 9 bases between them. CDR3 in amino acids: CAWSEDSSGNTIYF. CDR3 coding DNA: TGTGCCTGGAGCGAAGACAGCTCTGGAAACACCATATATTTT.

The J gene is TRBJ2-7, the V gene TRBV19, with D possibly matching TRBD1 (7 bases). From germline, CDR1 is LNHDA and CDR2 SQIVND (reference sequence). V was cut by 6 bases and J by 6 bases, with 18 bases left in between. The CDR3 runs to 14 residues. As DNA, the CDR3 is TGTGCCAGTAGCCTGACAGGGACTCGTCCCGAGCAGTACTTC. The encoded protein is CASSLTGTRPEQYF.

The genes are TRBV5-6 and TRBJ1-6; 7 bases fit TRBD1. Germline lookup yields CDR1 SGHDT and CDR2 YYEEEE. This CDR3 has 14 amino acids. The J segment lost 6 bases and the V segment lost 2 bases, leaving 2 bases of the junction unmatched. CDR3 sequence: CASSFGTVNSPLHF. CDR3 DNA sequence: TGTGCCAGCAGCTTCGGGACAGTTAATTCACCCCTCCACTTT.

The gene calls are TRBV27 and TRBJ1-6; maybe TRBD1 (6 bases). V lost 3 bases and J 6 bases, leaving 12 bases between the germline ends. The CDR3 has 15 amino acids. CDR1 MNHEY and CDR2 SMNVEV come from the germline V gene (reference sequence). CDR3 loop: CASSLWAGANSPLHF. CDR3 sequence (DNA): TGTGCCAGCAGTTTGTGGGCAGGGGCTAATTCACCCCTCCACTTT.

The chain combines TRBV7-9 with TRBJ1-5, with TRBD1 as a possible D gene (6 bases). The germline V gene has CDR1 SEHNR and CDR2 FQNEAQ (reference sequence). The V gene lost 2 bases and the J gene lost 0 bases, with 8 bases spanning the gap. The length of the CDR3 is 15 residues. CDR3 region: CASSLTGHSNQPQHF. DNA for the CDR3: TGTGCCAGCAGCTTAACAGGGCATAGCAATCAGCCCCAGCATTTT. Based on the CDR3 plus reference TRBV7-9 and TRBJ1-5, the full variable domain is DTGVSQNPRHKITKRGQNVTFRCDPISEHNRLYWYRQTLGQGPEFLTYFQNEAQLEKSRLLSDRFSAERPKGSFSTLEIQRTEQGDSAMYLCASSLTGHSNQPQHFGDGTRLSIL.

CDR3 sequence: CASSQPAGRVGKLFF. CDR3 in DNA: TGCGCCAGCAGCCAACCCGCCGGGAGGGTCGGAAAACTGTTTTTT. The chain joins TRBV4-1 to TRBJ1-4; D call uncertain. The V gene's germline CDR1 is MGHRA and CDR2 YSYEKL. The ends were cut back, 2 bases at V and 10 bases at J, with 17 bases in the middle. The CDR3 totals 15 residues.

The chain joins TRBV28 to TRBJ2-3, with a possible D match to TRBD1 (6 bases). Trimming shortened V by 5 bases and J by 2 bases, and 14 bases separated the two germline ends. Germline values: CDR1 MDHEN, CDR2 SYDVKM. This CDR3 is 15 amino acids long. The chain's CDR3 is CASSRVWTDTDTQYF. The CDR3 region has the DNA TGTGCCAGCAGTCGAGTTTGGACAGACACAGATACGCAGTATTTT.

In the case of this clone: In the same sample, other DNA sequences code for this CDR3. The V and J genes are TRBV2 and TRBJ2-1, with TRBD2 identical over 8 bases. CDR1 is SNHLY, CDR2 FYNNEI, per germline. V shed 6 bases, J shed 0 bases, and the junction held 4 bases outside the gene matches. This CDR3 is 15 amino acids long. CDR3 sequence reads: CASRVAGRSYNEQFF. The CDR3 DNA reads as TGTGCCAGCAGAGTAGCGGGGCGCTCCTACAATGAGCAGTTCTTC.

The rearrangement uses TRBV19 and TRBJ1-5; 7 bases map to TRBD1. This CDR3 has 16 residues. The trim removed 7 bases at V and 4 bases at J, leaving 13 bases unmatched. Germline lookup yields CDR1 LNHDA and CDR2 SQIVND (reference sequence). The CDR3 region is CASKGRGVVGNQPQHF. DNA for the CDR3: TGTGCCAGTAAGGGCAGGGGGGTCGTGGGAAATCAGCCCCAGCATTTT.

The chain is built from TRBV28 and TRBJ2-3; TRBD2 might be the D (6 bases). CDR1 and CDR2 (germline): MDHEN, SYDVKM. Trimming took 3 bases from V and 1 from J, leaving 11 bases between them. The CDR3 is 15 residues long. Here the CDR3 DNA reads TGTGCCAGCAGTTTGGGGCGGGGCGGCACAGATACGCAGTATTTT. Its protein is CASSLGRGGTDTQYF.

V is TRBV30 and J is TRBJ1-1, with D possibly TRBD1 on 6 matching bases. Germline V gives CDR1 GTSNPN, CDR2 SVGIG (reference sequence). The CDR3 sequence is 13 residues long. The V gene lost 4 bases and the J gene lost 11 bases, with 20 bases spanning the gap. The CDR3 loop is CAWTHGGRGFAFF. CDR3 nucleotide sequence: TGTGCCTGGACCCACGGGGGGCGAGGGTTCGCTTTCTTT.

The sample holds one count of this clone. V and J are TRBV30 and TRBJ1-2, with no clear D. Trimming removed 5 bases from V and 8 bases from J, with 12 bases in between. CDR3 length equals 11 residues. The germline CDR1 and CDR2 sequences are GTSNPN and SVGIG (reference sequence). DNA for the CDR3: TGTGCCTGGCGTTATGCCCGGGGCTACACCTTC. This gives the protein CAWRYARGYTF. The variable domain in full, with the rest retrieved from reference TRBV30 and TRBJ1-2, is SQTIHQWPATLVQPVGSPLSLECTVEGTSNPNLYWYRQAAGRGLQLLFYSVGIGQISSEVPQNLSASRPQDRQFILSSKKLLLSDSGFYLCAWRYARGYTFGSGTRLTVV.

V is TRBV7-2 and J is TRBJ2-2, with D tentatively TRBD2 (6 bases). V dropped 5 bases and J dropped 1 base, with 11 bases sitting between them. The CDR3 length is 15 residues. Looked up from germline, CDR1 is SGHTA and CDR2 is FQGNSA. CDR3 region: CASSPTSQNTGELFF. The CDR3 DNA reads TGTGCCAGCAGCCCTACTAGCCAGAACACCGGGGAGCTGTTTTTT.